This T cell receptor beta chain was retrieved from a study of blood T cells in healthy people across ages. Together with a sample-barcoded 5' primer, a J-beta primer mix was included in a second PCR lasting about 7 to 12 cycles. MiXCR was run by TCRdb on the 5' RACE reads, yielding one entry per CDR3 protein. The sample has some 930,000 distinct CDR3 sequences, around 29% seen once. Donation came from healthy Caucasian individuals in Russia who were aged 6 to 90. Samples each yielded at least 5 micrograms of total RNA. The CDR3 contains 15 residues. Looked up from germline, CDR1 is DFQATT and CDR2 is SNEGSKA (reference sequence). The V and J ends lost 0 bases and 7 bases, in that order; junction bases with no gene match: 6. Points from the study as a whole: More naive CD4+ cells and higher diversity were found in long-lived than in aged donors.

In its sample, this clonotype was seen a few times. Its antigen is unidentified. These data are also associated with another study on T cells of mothers and their children. From that second work: The yield was over 9 million TCR beta CDR3 reads from each mother and around 3.3 million from each child.

The chain recombines TRBV20-1 with TRBJ1-4, with 9 bases identical to TRBD1. The origin of this receptor is a woman between 35 and 50 years old in good health. Input material: blood. The CDR3 spells CSARDPGTGLEKLFF. CDR3 DNA sequence: TGCAGTGCTAGAGATCCAGGGACAGGGCTTGAAAAACTGTTTTTT.